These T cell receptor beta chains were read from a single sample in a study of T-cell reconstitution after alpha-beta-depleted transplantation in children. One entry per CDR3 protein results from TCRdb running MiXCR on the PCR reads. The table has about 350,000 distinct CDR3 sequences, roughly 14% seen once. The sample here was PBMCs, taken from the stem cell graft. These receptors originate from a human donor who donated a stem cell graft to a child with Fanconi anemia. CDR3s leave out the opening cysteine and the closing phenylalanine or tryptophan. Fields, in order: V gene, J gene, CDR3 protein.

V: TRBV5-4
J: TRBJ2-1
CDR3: ASSLRDRVRRGGSLGYNEQF

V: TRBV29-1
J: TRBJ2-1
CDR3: SVTGLSEQF

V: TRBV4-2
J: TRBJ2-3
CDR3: ASSPLRTDTQY

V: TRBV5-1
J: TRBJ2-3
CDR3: ASSLVGGGTDTQY

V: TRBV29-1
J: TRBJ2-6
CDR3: SVGQAVSGANVLT

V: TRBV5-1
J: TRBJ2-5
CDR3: ASSLDPGSETQY

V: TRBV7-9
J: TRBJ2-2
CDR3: ASSWTGQGGTGELF

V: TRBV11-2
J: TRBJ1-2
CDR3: ASSSTRGPYGYT

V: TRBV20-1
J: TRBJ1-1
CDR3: SARRNRKTEAF

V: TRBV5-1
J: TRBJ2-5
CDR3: ASSLASAVEETQY

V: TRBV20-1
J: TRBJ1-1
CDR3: SANGYRGRNTEAF

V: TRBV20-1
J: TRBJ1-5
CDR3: SARDTGLGSNQPQH

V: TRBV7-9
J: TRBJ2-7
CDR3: ASSGPGQGSYEQY

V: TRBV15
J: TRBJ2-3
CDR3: ATSEGVSSTDTQY

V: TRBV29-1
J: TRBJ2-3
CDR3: SGCLAGTDTQY

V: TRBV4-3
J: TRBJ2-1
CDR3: ASSQVQRGALYNEQF

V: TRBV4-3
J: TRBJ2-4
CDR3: ASSPGTGEAKNIQY

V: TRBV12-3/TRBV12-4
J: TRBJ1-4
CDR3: ASRRQNEKLL

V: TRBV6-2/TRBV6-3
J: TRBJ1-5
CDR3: ASSRTRLGQPQH

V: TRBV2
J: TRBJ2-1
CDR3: ASLRDTTYNEQF

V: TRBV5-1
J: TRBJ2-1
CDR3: ASSFGGNTYNEQF

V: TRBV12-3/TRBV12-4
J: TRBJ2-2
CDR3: ATGSGGSNTGELF

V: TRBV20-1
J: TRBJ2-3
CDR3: SASREGLTDTQY

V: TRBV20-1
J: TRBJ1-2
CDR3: SARNTDYGYT

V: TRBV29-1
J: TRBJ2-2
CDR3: SVDLGGDTGELF

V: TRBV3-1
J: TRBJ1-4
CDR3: ASSQDGMGVNVKLF

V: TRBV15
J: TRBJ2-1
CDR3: ATSRGESNEQF